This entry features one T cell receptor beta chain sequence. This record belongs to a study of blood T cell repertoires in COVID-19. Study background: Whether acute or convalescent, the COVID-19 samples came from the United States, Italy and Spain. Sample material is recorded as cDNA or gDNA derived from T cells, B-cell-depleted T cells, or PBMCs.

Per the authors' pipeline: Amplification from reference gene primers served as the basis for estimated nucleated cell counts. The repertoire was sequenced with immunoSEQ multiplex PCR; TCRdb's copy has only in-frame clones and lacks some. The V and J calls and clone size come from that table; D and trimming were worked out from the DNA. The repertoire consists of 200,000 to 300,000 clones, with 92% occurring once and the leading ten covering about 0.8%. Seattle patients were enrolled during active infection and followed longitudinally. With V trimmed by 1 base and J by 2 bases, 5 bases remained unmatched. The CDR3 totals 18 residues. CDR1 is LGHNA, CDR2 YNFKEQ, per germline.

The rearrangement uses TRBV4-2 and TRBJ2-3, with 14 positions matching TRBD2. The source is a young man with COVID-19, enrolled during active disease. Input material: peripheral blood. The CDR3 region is CASSQGSGLAGATDTQYF. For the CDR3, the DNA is TGTGCCAGCAGCCAAGGGTCGGGACTAGCGGGGGCCACAGATACGCAGTATTTT.